This TCR beta chain was obtained from a study of T cell repertoires in cytomegalovirus infection. The CDR3 extends over 17 amino acids. V shed 6 bases and J 0 bases; nucleotides not matched to a gene: 7. Germline loops: CDR1 KGHDR, CDR2 SFDVKD. TCRdb reprocessed the reads with MiXCR, giving one entry per CDR3 protein. The sample yields some 150,000 distinct CDR3 sequences, 5.5% to 8% seen once. Sequenced material: PBMCs. V gene TRBV24-1 combines with J gene TRBJ2-1, with 10 nucleotides matching TRBD2. This TCR derives from a human donor in good health (CMV status not recorded). Some clones in this sample may be carry-over from other donors' samples. The CDR3 is CATSHTSGVGSYNEQFF. The CDR3 DNA reads TGTGCCACCAGTCATACTAGCGGGGTTGGCTCCTACAATGAGCAGTTCTTC.